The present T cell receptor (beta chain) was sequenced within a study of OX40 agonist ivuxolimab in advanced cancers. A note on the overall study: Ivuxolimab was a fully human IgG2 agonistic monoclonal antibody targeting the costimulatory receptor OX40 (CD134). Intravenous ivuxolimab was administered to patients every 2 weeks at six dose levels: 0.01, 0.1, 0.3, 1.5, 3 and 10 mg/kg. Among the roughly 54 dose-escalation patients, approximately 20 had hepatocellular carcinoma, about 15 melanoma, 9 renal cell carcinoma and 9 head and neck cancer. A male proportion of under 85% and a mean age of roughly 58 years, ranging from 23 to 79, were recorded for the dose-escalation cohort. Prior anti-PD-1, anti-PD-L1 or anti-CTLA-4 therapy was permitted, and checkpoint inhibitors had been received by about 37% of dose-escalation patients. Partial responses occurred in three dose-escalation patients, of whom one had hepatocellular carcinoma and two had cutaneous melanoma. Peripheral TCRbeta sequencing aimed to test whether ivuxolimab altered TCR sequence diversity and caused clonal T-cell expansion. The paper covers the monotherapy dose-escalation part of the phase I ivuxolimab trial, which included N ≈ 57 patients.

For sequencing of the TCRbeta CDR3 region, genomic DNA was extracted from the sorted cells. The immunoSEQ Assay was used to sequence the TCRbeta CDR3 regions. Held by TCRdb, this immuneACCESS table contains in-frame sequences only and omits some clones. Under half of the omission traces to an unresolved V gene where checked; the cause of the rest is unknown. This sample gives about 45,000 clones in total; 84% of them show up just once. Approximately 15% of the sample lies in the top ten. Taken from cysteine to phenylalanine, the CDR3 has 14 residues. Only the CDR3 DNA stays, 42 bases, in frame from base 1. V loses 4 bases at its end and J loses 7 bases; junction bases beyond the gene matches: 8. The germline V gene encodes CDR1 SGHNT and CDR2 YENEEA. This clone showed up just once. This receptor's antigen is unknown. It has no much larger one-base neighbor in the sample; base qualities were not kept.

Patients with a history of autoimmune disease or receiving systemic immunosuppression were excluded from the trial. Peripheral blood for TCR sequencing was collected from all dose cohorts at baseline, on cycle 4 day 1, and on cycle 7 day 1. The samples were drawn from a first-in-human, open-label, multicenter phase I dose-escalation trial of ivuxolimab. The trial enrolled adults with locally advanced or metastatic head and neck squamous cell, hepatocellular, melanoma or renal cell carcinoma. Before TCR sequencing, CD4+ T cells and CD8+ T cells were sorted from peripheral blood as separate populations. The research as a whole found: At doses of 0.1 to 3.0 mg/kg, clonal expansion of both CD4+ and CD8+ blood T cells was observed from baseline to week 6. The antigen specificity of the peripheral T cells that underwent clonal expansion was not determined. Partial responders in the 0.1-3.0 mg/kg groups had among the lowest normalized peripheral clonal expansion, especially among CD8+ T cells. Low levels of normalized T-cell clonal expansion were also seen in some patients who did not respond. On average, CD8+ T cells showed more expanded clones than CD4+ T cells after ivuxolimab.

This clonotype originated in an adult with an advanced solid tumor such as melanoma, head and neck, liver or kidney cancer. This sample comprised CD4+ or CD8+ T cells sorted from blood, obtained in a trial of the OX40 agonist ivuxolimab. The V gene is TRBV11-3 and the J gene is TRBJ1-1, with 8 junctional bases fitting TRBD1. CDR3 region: CASSWGSGTGEAFF. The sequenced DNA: TGTGCCAGCAGCTGGGGTTCCGGGACAGGTGAAGCTTTCTTT.